The clone carrying this TCR beta chain showed up many times. Its cognate antigen is unknown. Patients underwent thyroid surgery, and none had received any treatment before it. This entry comes from a study of metastatic and nonmetastatic thyroid tumors. The overall study: Repertoires of blood and of tissue (tumor or nodule) from malignant and benign thyroid patients were compared. Findings of the study overall: Benign nodules reportedly had significantly lower TCR beta diversity than malignant thyroid tumors in blood and tumor.

As processed by the authors: Built for papillary thyroid cancer, a distant-metastasis classifier drew on CDR3 differences across clinicopathological groups. TCRdb reassembled clones from the PCR reads with MiXCR. TCRdb, not the authors, supplied the V and J calls. The data contain 30,000 to 45,000 clones, roughly 18% of them singletons. The length of the CDR3 is 15 residues. Germline V gives CDR1 LNHNV, CDR2 YYDKDF (reference sequence). J lost 1 base, V lost 1 base, and 0 bases had no gene match. The receptor's source is a female donor with papillary thyroid cancer or a benign thyroid nodule (not recorded which). Some clones in this sample may be carry-over from other donors' samples. The J gene is TRBJ2-5, the V gene TRBV15; 10 bases match TRBD1. The sequenced sample consisted of blood. The CDR3 reads CATSRGQGAQETQYF. The CDR3 DNA follows: TGTGCCACCAGCAGAGGACAGGGGGCCCAAGAGACCCAGTACTTC.